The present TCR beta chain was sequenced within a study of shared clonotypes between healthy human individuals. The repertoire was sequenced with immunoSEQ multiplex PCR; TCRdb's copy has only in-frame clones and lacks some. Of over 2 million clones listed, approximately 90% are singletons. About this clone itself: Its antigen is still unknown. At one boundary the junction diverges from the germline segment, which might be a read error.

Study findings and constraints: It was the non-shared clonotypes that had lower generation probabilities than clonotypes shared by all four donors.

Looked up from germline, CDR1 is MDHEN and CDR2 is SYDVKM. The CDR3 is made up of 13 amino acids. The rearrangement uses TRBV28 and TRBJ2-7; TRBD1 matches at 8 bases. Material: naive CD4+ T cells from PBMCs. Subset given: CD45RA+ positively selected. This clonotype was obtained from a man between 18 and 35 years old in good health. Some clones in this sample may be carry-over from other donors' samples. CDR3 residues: CASTAGQASLSRF. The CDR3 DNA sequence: TGTGCCAGCACCGCGGGACAGGCCTCTTTATCGCGTTTC.